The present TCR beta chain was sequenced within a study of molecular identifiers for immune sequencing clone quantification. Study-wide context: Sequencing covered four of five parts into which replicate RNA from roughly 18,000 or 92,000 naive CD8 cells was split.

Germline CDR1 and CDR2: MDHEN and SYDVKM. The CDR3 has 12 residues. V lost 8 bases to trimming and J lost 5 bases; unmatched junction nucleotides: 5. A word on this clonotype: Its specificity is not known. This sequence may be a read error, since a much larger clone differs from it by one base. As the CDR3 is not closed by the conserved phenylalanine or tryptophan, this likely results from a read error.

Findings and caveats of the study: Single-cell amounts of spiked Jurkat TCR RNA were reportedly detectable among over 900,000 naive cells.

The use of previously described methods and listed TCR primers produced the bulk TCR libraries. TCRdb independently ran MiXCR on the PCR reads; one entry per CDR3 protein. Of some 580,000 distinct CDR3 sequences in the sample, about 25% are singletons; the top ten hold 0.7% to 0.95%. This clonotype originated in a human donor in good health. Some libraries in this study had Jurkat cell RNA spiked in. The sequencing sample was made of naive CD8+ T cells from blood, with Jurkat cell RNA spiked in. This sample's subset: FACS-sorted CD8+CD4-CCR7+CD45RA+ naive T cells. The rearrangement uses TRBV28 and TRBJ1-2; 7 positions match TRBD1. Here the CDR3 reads CASWDSTYGYTC. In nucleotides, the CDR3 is TGTGCCAGCTGGGACAGTACTTATGGCTACACCTGC.